This T cell receptor beta chain was observed in a study of beta chain features in type 1 diabetes. Across the study: Sorted cells examined across all samples numbered more than 100 million. Study-level results: VDJ junctions sequenced from type 1 diabetes patients showed fewer insertions and more deletions. Still unanswered here is whether HLA type influences TCRB rearrangement.

Germline V lookup: CDR1 SQVTM, CDR2 ANQGSEA. The CDR3 has 13 residues. Trimming stripped 3 bases from V and 8 bases from J, with 16 bases between. In regard to this clone: The antigen remains undetermined.

Sequenced material consisted of expressed TCRB transcripts (all of the isolated RNA was reverse transcribed). Read counts averaged roughly 3.7 million for samples of naive, central memory and regulatory T cells. The data were produced by immunoSEQ multiplex PCR, yet TCRdb's version contains in-frame clones alone and is incomplete. The data hold over 500,000 clones, with roughly a sixth observed a single time. What was sequenced was naive CD4+ T cells from blood. The sequence was obtained from a man in his late teens or twenties in good health. This chain joins TRBV29-1 and TRBJ1-2, with D perhaps TRBD1 (5 bases). CDR3 in amino acids: CSVDRGQGEGYTF. DNA of the CDR3: TGCAGCGTTGACCGTGGGCAGGGAGAGGGCTACACCTTC.